The entry below gives a single T cell receptor beta chain sequence along with its context. Its antigen is not identified. This sample was taken from a study of T-cell memory formation after mild COVID-19. Regarding the study as a whole: The study found contracting CD4+ clones mainly in CM and EM and contracting CD8+ clones in EMRA. Prior to infection, memory already included some responding clones, suggesting cross-reactive memory joined.

TCRdb re-called the 5' RACE reads with MiXCR, one entry per CDR3 protein. The data contain about 110,000 distinct CDR3 sequences, roughly a sixth of them singletons. Germline V gene lookup returns CDR1 SQVTM and CDR2 ANQGSEA. The CDR3 covers 14 residues. Between the trimmed V and J ends, which lost 3 bases and 0 bases, there was a span of 12 bases. The rearrangement joins TRBV29-1 to TRBJ2-7; the D call may be TRBD1 or TRBD2 (5 bases each). The clonotype originates from a man aged 18 to 29 who had mild COVID-19 (a few samples of this study predate the infection). Cell type and time point are not known. Material for sequencing was PBMCs or a T cell subset sorted from them (not recorded which). This CDR3 reads CSVETRDHSYEQYF. CDR3 DNA sequence: TGCAGCGTTGAGACCAGGGACCACTCCTACGAGCAGTACTTC.